The 21 T cell receptor beta chains presented below share a single source sample, sequenced in a study of T-cell memory formation after mild COVID-19. TCRdb recomputed calls from the 5' RACE reads with MiXCR, one row per CDR3 protein. The data contain 250,000 to 300,000 distinct CDR3 sequences, about a sixth of them singletons. Input material: PBMCs or a T cell subset sorted from them (not recorded which). The source of these receptors is a man aged 18 to 30 who had mild COVID-19 (a few samples of this study predate the infection). Cell type and time point are not known.

In its sample, this clonotype was seen a few times. J is TRBJ2-3 and V is TRBV20-1; 8 positions match TRBD2. The CDR3 runs 15 residues. V was clipped by 3 bases and J by 2 bases; unmatched bases: 7. The V gene's germline CDR1 is DFQATT and CDR2 SNEGSKA (reference sequence). CDR3 nucleotide sequence: TGCAGTGCTAGTGGTAGCGGGGATATCACAGATACGCAGTATTTT. Protein: CSASGSGDITDTQYF.

V gene TRBV20-1 combines with J gene TRBJ2-1; 11 bases are a match to TRBD2. CDR1 is DFQATT and CDR2 is SNEGSKA in the germline V gene (reference sequence). This CDR3 is built from 15 residues. V gave up 3 bases and J gave up 5 bases; unmatched junction bases: 6. DNA for the CDR3: TGCAGTGCTAGCGTCGGGACTAGCGGTGACAATGAGCAGTTCTTC. Translation: CSASVGTSGDNEQFF.

This clonotype was detected only a few times. The chain employs TRBV5-1 and TRBJ2-2; 9 nucleotides line up with TRBD1. The CDR3 totals 15 residues. V was pared by 7 bases and J by 0 bases, with 4 bases of the junction left unmatched. CDR1 is SGHRS, CDR2 YFSETQ, per germline. The CDR3 here is CASQRDRANTGELFF. CDR3 bases: TGCGCCAGCCAGCGGGACAGGGCGAACACCGGGGAGCTGTTTTTT.

The chain combines TRBV3-1 with TRBJ2-2, with D possibly TRBD2 on 6 matching bases. This CDR3 has 15 amino acids. Deletions cut 2 bases from V and 2 bases from J, with 9 bases between. Germline values: CDR1 LGHDT, CDR2 YNNKEL (reference sequence). The CDR3 nucleotides read TGTGCCAGCAGCCAACCGGGACTTAACACCGGGGAGCTGTTTTTT. It translates to CASSQPGLNTGELFF.

The chain carries TRBV20-1 and TRBJ2-1; no definite D call. Deletions cut 4 bases from V and 6 bases from J, with 22 bases between. Germline V gives CDR1 DFQATT, CDR2 SNEGSKA (reference sequence). This CDR3 region has 16 residues. The CDR3 spells CSATLRAGPLLNEQFF. The CDR3 DNA is TGCAGTGCTACTCTCAGAGCCGGGCCTCTTCTCAATGAGCAGTTCTTC.

This clonotype has just a few counts. The chain is built from TRBV18 and TRBJ2-7; D may be TRBD2 (5 bases). CDR3 length: 13 amino acids. Germline CDR1 reads KGHSH; CDR2 reads LQKENI. The V and J ends lost 8 bases and 6 bases respectively, with 17 bases between them. CDR3 DNA: TGTGCCAGCCGACTTACGGGATCGCTCGAGCAGTACGTC. The encoded protein is CASRLTGSLEQYV.

Only a few counts were recorded for this clonotype. The J gene is TRBJ2-2, the V gene TRBV7-8; TRBD1 agrees at 8 bases. Germline V gene lookup returns CDR1 SGHVS and CDR2 FQNEAQ. J lost 1 base, V lost 5 bases, and 6 bases had no gene match. The length of the CDR3 is 16 residues. The CDR3 spells CASSERDRRNTGELFF. The CDR3, as DNA: TGTGCCAGCAGCGAGAGGGACAGGAGGAACACCGGGGAGCTGTTTTTT.

This clonotype was seen only a few times. The chain has TRBV18 and TRBJ2-5; 7 nucleotides line up with TRBD2. Losses at the gene ends were 3 bases for V and 9 bases for J; bases not matched to a gene: 7. The CDR3 is made up of 13 amino acids. Germline V CDR1 and CDR2: KGHSH, LQKENI. The CDR3: CASSPRRREAQYF. As DNA, the CDR3 is TGTGCCAGCTCACCTCGACGACGGGAGGCCCAGTACTTC.

The V gene is TRBV5-4, the J gene TRBJ2-3; 10 nucleotides line up with TRBD1. After removal of 4 bases from V and 6 bases from J, the junction contained 14 bases not matched to a gene. CDR1 SGHNT and CDR2 YYREEE come from the germline V gene (reference sequence). The CDR3 has 17 amino acids. The CDR3 region has the DNA TGTGCCAGCAGCAGTGGGACAGGGGCCCTATCCCGGGATACGCAGTATTTT. Protein sequence: CASSSGTGALSRDTQYF.

This clonotype was counted a few times. The chain recombines TRBV6-1 with TRBJ2-7; D is unresolved. CDR3 length: 12 residues. Trimming cost V 4 bases and J 3 bases, with 7 bases left between them. Per the germline V gene, CDR1 is MNHNS and CDR2 is SASEGT. The CDR3 nucleotides read TGTGCCAGCAGTGTTCCGAGCTACGAGCAGTACTTC. Protein: CASSVPSYEQYF.

This clonotype has just a few counts. The genes are TRBV5-1 and TRBJ2-5; no clear D gene. The CDR3 covers 15 residues. V was shortened by 2 bases and J by 0 bases, with 11 bases between the two germline ends. CDR1 and CDR2 from the germline V gene are SGHRS and YFSETQ. The CDR3: CASSFTARNQETQYF. The CDR3 coding sequence is TGCGCCAGCAGCTTCACAGCCAGGAACCAAGAGACCCAGTACTTC.

V and J are TRBV12-3 or TRBV12-4 and TRBJ1-5; D gene ambiguous. The CDR3 loop spans 13 amino acids. V was cut by 3 bases and J by 6 bases, with 9 bases left in between. The chain's CDR3 is CASSLSTAQPQHF. CDR3 bases: TGTGCCAGCAGTTTGAGCACAGCTCAGCCCCAGCATTTT.

The rearrangement links TRBV5-1 to TRBJ2-5; 16 nucleotides match TRBD2. The CDR3 length is 18 residues. With V trimmed by 0 bases and J by 4 bases, 6 bases remained unmatched. Per germline, CDR1 SGHRS and CDR2 YFSETQ. The CDR3: CASSLGPGLAGGRETQYF. The CDR3 bases are TGCGCCAGCAGCTTGGGCCCGGGACTAGCGGGGGGGCGAGAGACCCAGTACTTC.

V is TRBV7-9 and J is TRBJ2-5; 9 nucleotides agree with TRBD2. The CDR3 totals 15 residues. Germline CDR1 reads SEHNR; CDR2 reads FQNEAQ (reference sequence). J gave up 4 bases and V 3 bases, and 6 bases lay outside the gene matches. The DNA for the CDR3 is TGTGCCAGCAGCTTCCGACTAGCGGAAGGAGAGACCCAGTACTTC. Amino acids: CASSFRLAEGETQYF. Full variable domain (remainder filled in from reference TRBV7-9 and TRBJ2-5): DTGVSQNPRHKITKRGQNVTFRCDPISEHNRLYWYRQTLGQGPEFLTYFQNEAQLEKSRLLSDRFSAERPKGSFSTLEIQRTEQGDSAMYLCASSFRLAEGETQYFGPGTRLLVL.

This clonotype has just a few counts. The chain is built from TRBV12-3 or TRBV12-4 and TRBJ2-3, with D maybe TRBD2 (5 bases). Trimming took off 6 bases at V and 1 base at J, with 14 bases between the two ends. This CDR3 is 15 amino acids long. The CDR3 DNA sequence: TGTGCCAGCAGCCTCGGGGTTTGGGGCACAGATACGCAGTATTTT. It yields the protein CASSLGVWGTDTQYF.

Of note for this clonotype: One end of the junction varies from germline; a read error may be responsible. The V and J genes are TRBV19 and TRBJ2-1; D is possibly TRBD1 (5 bases). Germline V gene sequence: CDR1 LNHDA, CDR2 SQIVND (reference sequence). The CDR3 covers 17 residues. The CDR3 here is CASSGFLDRTSNNEQFF. Written as DNA, the CDR3 is TGTGCCAGTAGCGGGTTTCTAGACAGAACCTCCAACAATGAGCAGTTCTTC.

This clonotype has just a few counts. The J gene is TRBJ2-3, the V gene TRBV7-8; possible D gene TRBD2, 7 bases. This CDR3 is built from 14 residues. The V and J ends lost 6 bases and 5 bases respectively, with 15 bases between them. The V gene's germline CDR1 is SGHVS and CDR2 FQNEAQ. CDR3 region: CASRVGGRRDTQYF. In DNA form, the CDR3 reads TGTGCCAGCAGGGTGGGGGGGCGACGAGATACGCAGTATTTT.

V is TRBV24-1 and J is TRBJ2-7, with D perhaps TRBD1 or TRBD2 (5 bases each). CDR3 length: 14 amino acids. Trimming stripped 5 bases from V and 0 bases from J, with 10 bases between. Germline values: CDR1 KGHDR, CDR2 SFDVKD. The CDR3 region has the DNA TGTGCCACCAGTGGGGACGGATTCTCCTACGAGCAGTACGTC. Amino acids: CATSGDGFSYEQYV.

The gene calls are TRBV7-2 and TRBJ2-7; a weak D match, TRBD2 (6 bases). The V end was cut by 4 bases, the J end by 0 bases, with 16 bases between. The CDR3 is 16 amino acids. Germline assignment: CDR1 SGHTA and CDR2 FQGNSA. CDR3 loop: CASSSKFGSSSYEQYF. CDR3 DNA: TGTGCCAGCAGCTCTAAGTTCGGGAGTAGCTCCTACGAGCAGTACTTC.

This chain links TRBV28 with TRBJ1-2; possible D gene TRBD1, 6 bases. Trimming shortened V by 4 bases and J by 4 bases, and 13 bases separated the two germline ends. The CDR3 covers 14 residues. Per the germline V gene, CDR1 is MDHEN and CDR2 is SYDVKM. Here the CDR3 reads CASSSGGQVYGYTF. The DNA of the CDR3 is TGTGCCAGCAGTTCCGGGGGGCAGGTCTATGGCTACACCTTC.

This clonotype was recorded at least ten times. The chain couples TRBV28 to TRBJ1-5; D gene ambiguous. In germline, CDR1 is MDHEN, CDR2 SYDVKM. V gave up 7 bases and J gave up 9 bases, with 13 bases separating them. The CDR3 spans 12 residues. The CDR3 reads CASNRSGRPQHF. CDR3 bases: TGTGCCAGCAATCGGAGTGGACGGCCCCAGCATTTT.